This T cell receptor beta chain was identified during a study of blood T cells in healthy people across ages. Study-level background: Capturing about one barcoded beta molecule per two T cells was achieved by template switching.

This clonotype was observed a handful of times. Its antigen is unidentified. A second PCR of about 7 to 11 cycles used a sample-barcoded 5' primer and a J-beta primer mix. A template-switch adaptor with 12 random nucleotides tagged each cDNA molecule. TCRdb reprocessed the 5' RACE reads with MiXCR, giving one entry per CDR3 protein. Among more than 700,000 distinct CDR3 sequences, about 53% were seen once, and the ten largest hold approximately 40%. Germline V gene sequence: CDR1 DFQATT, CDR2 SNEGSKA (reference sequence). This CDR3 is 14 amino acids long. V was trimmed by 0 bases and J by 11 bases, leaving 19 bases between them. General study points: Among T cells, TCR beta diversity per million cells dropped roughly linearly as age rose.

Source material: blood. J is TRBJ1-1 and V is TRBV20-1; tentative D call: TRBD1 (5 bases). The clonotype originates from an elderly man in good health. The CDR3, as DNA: TGCAGTGCTAGAGATAATGGAGGAGTCTCAGGGGCTTTCTTT. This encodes CSARDNGGVSGAFF.